These 18 T cell receptor beta chains were all obtained from the same sample, sequenced in a study of response to subunit inactivated influenza vaccine. Each CDR3 protein gets one entry after TCRdb re-called the RT-PCR reads with MiXCR. The table has about 160,000 distinct CDR3 sequences, approximately 10% seen once. The sample was non-naive T cells sorted from PBMCs, taken 40 to 50 days after vaccination. These receptors all stem from a man aged 50 to 59 who received an inactivated influenza vaccine.

This clonotype was counted only a few times. The chain employs TRBV6-2 or TRBV6-3 and TRBJ2-7; 8 bases are a match to TRBD1. Trimming took 6 bases from V and 3 from J; bases not matched to a gene: 7. This CDR3 has 14 amino acids. The V gene's germline CDR1 is MNHEY and CDR2 SVGEGT. The CDR3 DNA follows: TGTGCCAGCAGAAGACAGGGGCAAGTCTACGAGCAGTACTTC. Translating gives CASRRQGQVYEQYF.

In this sample, this clonotype turned up a few times. J is TRBJ2-1 and V is TRBV6-1; 8 bases fit TRBD2. V trimming: 6 bases; J trimming: 3 bases; junction bases outside the gene matches: 10. The length of the CDR3 is 16 residues. Per germline, CDR1 MNHNS and CDR2 SASEGT. Here the CDR3 reads CASRTLPGLGYNEQFF. In DNA, the CDR3 is TGTGCCAGCAGAACCCTCCCGGGACTAGGCTACAATGAGCAGTTCTTC.

J is TRBJ2-7 and V is TRBV12-3 or TRBV12-4, with a possible D match to TRBD2 (5 bases). V lost 0 bases, J lost 4 bases, and 16 bases lay in between. This CDR3 has 16 residues. The CDR3 DNA sequence: TGTGCCAGCAGTTTAGCGAATCGGGCCCCGGGGTACGAGCAGTACTTC. Its translation is CASSLANRAPGYEQYF.

The gene calls are TRBV11-2 and TRBJ1-4; D gene unclear. The V end was cut by 3 bases, the J end by 8 bases, with 16 bases between. The germline gives CDR1 SGHAT, CDR2 FQNNGV. CDR3 length: 15 amino acids. CDR3 bases: TGTGCCAGCAGCTTGGGCGGAGCTTTAGGGGAAAAACTGTTTTTT. Translated: CASSLGGALGEKLFF.

V and J are TRBV24-1 and TRBJ2-2, with 7 bases fitting TRBD1. Germline CDR1 and CDR2: KGHDR and SFDVKD. The V and J ends lost 3 bases and 5 bases, in that order; junction bases with no gene match: 8. The CDR3 sequence is 16 residues long. The CDR3 bases are TGTGCCACCAGTGATCCCCGACAGGGAACGACCGGGGAGCTGTTTTTT. Its translation is CATSDPRQGTTGELFF.

Only a few counts were recorded for this clonotype. The rearrangement uses TRBV7-3 and TRBJ2-7; D not resolved. Per the germline V gene, CDR1 is SGHTA and CDR2 is FQGTGA. Trimming left V 5 bases short and J 6 bases short, with 32 bases between. CDR3 length equals 19 residues. Here the CDR3 reads CASSPLGQVCDPYNPEQYF. The DNA for the CDR3 is TGTGCCAGCAGCCCCCTCGGGCAGGTATGCGATCCATATAATCCCGAGCAGTACTTC. The full variable domain, rest sourced from reference TRBV7-3 and TRBJ2-7, is GAGVSQTPSNKVTEKGKYVELRCDPISGHTALYWYRQSLGQGPEFLIYFQGTGAADDSGLPNDRFFAVRPEGSVSTLKIQRTERGDSAVYLCASSPLGQVCDPYNPEQYFGPGTRLTVT.

The table lists this clonotype with many counts. This chain connects TRBV11-3 to TRBJ2-2; no definite D call. This CDR3 region has 14 residues. CDR1 and CDR2 (germline): SGHNT, YENEEA. V was clipped by 1 base and J by 5 bases, with 8 bases between them. For the CDR3, the DNA is TGTGCCAGCAGCTTAGTGGCTGGAACCGGGGAGCTGTTTTTT. This translates into CASSLVAGTGELFF.

For this clonotype: A much more abundant neighbour one base away suggests this may be a read error. The chain is built from TRBV7-9 and TRBJ2-1; TRBD1 aligns across 8 bases. The CDR3 is 16 amino acids. The germline V gene has CDR1 SEHNR and CDR2 FQNEAQ (reference sequence). The CDR3 loop reads CASSPDRGVSYNDQFF. DNA for the CDR3: TGTGCCAGCAGCCCCGACAGGGGAGTGTCCTACAATGACCAGTTCTTC.

This sequence joins TRBV30 and TRBJ2-3; D uncertain. The length of the CDR3 is 13 residues. V was pared by 4 bases and J by 0 bases, with 8 bases between. Germline V gene lookup returns CDR1 GTSNPN and CDR2 SVGIG (reference sequence). The CDR3 DNA follows: TGTGCCTGGAAAACAACTAGCACAGATACGCAGTATTTT. As protein: CAWKTTSTDTQYF.

The CDR3, as DNA: TGCGCCAGCAGCCAAGTTTATGTGGGGGGGGAGACCCAGTACTTC. The encoded protein is CASSQVYVGGETQYF. The gene calls are TRBV4-3 and TRBJ2-5, with TRBD2 matching 7 bases. With 1 base clipped from V and 5 bases from J, the junction kept 7 bases outside the gene matches. Per the germline V gene, CDR1 is LGHNA and CDR2 is YSLEER. This CDR3 has 15 residues.

This clonotype has at least ten counts. V usage is TRBV12-3 or TRBV12-4 and J usage is TRBJ2-7; TRBD1 matches 7 bases. This CDR3 is built from 13 residues. V was pared by 6 bases and J by 3 bases, with 5 bases of the junction left unmatched. The CDR3 loop is CASSPDRVYEQYF. The CDR3 DNA sequence: TGTGCCAGCAGCCCCGACAGGGTCTACGAGCAGTACTTC.

This clonotype was seen a handful of times. V is TRBV6-1 and J is TRBJ2-1; a weak D match, TRBD2 (5 bases). The CDR3 is made up of 14 amino acids. Per germline, CDR1 MNHNS and CDR2 SASEGT. V was clipped by 4 bases and J by 5 bases, with 12 bases between them. CDR3 in amino acids: CASSVDLTNNEQFF. The DNA for the CDR3 is TGTGCCAGCAGTGTGGACTTGACCAACAATGAGCAGTTCTTC.

In this sample, this clonotype turned up many times. The chain couples TRBV7-2 to TRBJ2-3, with 10 bases matching TRBD2. The CDR3 is 14 amino acids. The V gene end was trimmed by 6 bases and the J gene end by 5 bases; junction bases not matched to a gene: 5. The germline V gene encodes CDR1 SGHTA and CDR2 FQGNSA. Written as DNA, the CDR3 is TGTGCCAGCAGACGCAGCGGGAGGGAAGATACGCAGTATTTT. It yields the protein CASRRSGREDTQYF.

This clonotype turned up a few times. The rearrangement links TRBV3-1 to TRBJ2-7; TRBD2 matches at 14 bases. Trimming took 1 base from V and 5 from J; bases not matched to a gene: 4. CDR1 is LGHDT, CDR2 YNNKEL, per germline (reference sequence). The CDR3 length is 16 residues. The CDR3 protein is CASSQGGLAGVNEQYF. The CDR3 region has the DNA TGTGCCAGCAGCCAAGGGGGACTAGCGGGAGTAAACGAGCAGTACTTC.

This clonotype was observed a handful of times. The J gene is TRBJ1-1, the V gene TRBV18; 9 nucleotides agree with TRBD1. The CDR3 totals 14 residues. Trimming cost V 3 bases and J 8 bases; bases outside gene matches: 7. Germline CDR1 and CDR2: KGHSH and LQKENI. This CDR3 reads CASSPTGQGLEAFF. CDR3 DNA: TGTGCCAGCTCACCGACAGGACAGGGGTTAGAAGCTTTCTTT. The entire variable domain, with the rest obtained from reference TRBV18 and TRBJ1-1, is as follows: NAGVMQNPRHLVRRRGQEARLRCSPMKGHSHVYWYRQLPEEGLKFMVYLQKENIIDESGMPKERFSAEFPKEGPSILRIQQVVRGDSAAYFCASSPTGQGLEAFFGQGTRLTVV.

The chain links TRBV4-2 to TRBJ2-1; the match to TRBD2 covers 12 bases. Germline V gene data show CDR1 as LGHNA and CDR2 as YNFKEQ. Losses at the gene ends were 3 bases for V and 8 bases for J; bases not matched to a gene: 8. The CDR3 is made up of 16 amino acids. CDR3 loop: CASSQELAGGFHEQFF. CDR3 bases: TGTGCCAGCAGCCAGGAACTAGCGGGAGGATTTCATGAGCAGTTCTTC.

In this sample, this clonotype turned up many times. The chain employs TRBV2 and TRBJ2-5; D remains ambiguous. Trimming removed 7 bases from V and 1 base from J, with 16 bases in between. The germline V gene encodes CDR1 SNHLY and CDR2 FYNNEI. The CDR3 loop spans 15 amino acids. CDR3 amino acids: CASTPPESPQETQYF. For the CDR3, the DNA is TGTGCCAGCACCCCCCCAGAGAGTCCCCAAGAGACCCAGTACTTC.

This clonotype was seen more than once but under ten times. The gene calls are TRBV10-3 and TRBJ2-5, with D perhaps TRBD2 (5 bases). Germline CDR1 and CDR2: ENHRY and SYGVKD. The CDR3 runs 14 residues. V lost 0 bases to trimming and J lost 6 bases, with 11 bases between them. The CDR3 loop is CAISESEGMKTQYF. The CDR3 region has the DNA TGTGCCATCAGTGAGTCTGAGGGTATGAAGACCCAGTACTTC.